Reported below is one T cell receptor beta chain. Its antigen is currently unknown. Samples were taken several times over chemoradiotherapy. This table comes from immunoSEQ multiplex PCR, and its TCRdb copy is limited to in-frame clones, with some not included. The sample lists approximately 9,500 clones; roughly three quarters were seen once. These data are taken from a study of chemoradiotherapy in HPV16-positive cancers. Study-wide background: Functional T-cell assays on a couple of HPV16-positive patients' cells defined candidate HPV-specific clones and common TCR motifs.

Study results and caveats: During treatment, candidate HPV-specific clones and E7-related motifs expanded in tumor. Better recurrence-free survival went with HPV-responsive T-cell expansion in HPV16-positive patients.

CDR1 is SQVTM, CDR2 ANQGSEA, per germline. Trimming removed 6 bases from V and 3 bases from J; junction bases left unmatched: 10. This CDR3 has 14 residues. The J gene is TRBJ2-7, the V gene TRBV29-1, with 8 bases lining up with TRBD1. The sequence was collected from a human donor with HPV-associated anogenital cancer. Specimen: tumor tissue, collected from a patient who underwent chemoradiotherapy. CDR3 bases: TGCAGCGTAAGAATCCACAGGGGGGACTACGAGCAGTACTTC. Translation gives CSVRIHRGDYEQYF.